The rows below give T cell receptor beta chains drawn from one sample of a study of identical twins. TCRdb redid the calling of the 5' RACE reads with MiXCR, one entry per CDR3 protein. The sample shows about 240,000 distinct CDR3 sequences, over 9.5% of them seen only once. Sequenced: memory T cells sorted from blood. These receptors all stem from a man between 45 and 60 years old in good health. Each CDR3 is given with its conserved first and last residue. The D gene is left open where the match is weak. Clone size is shown for a subset of rows, as once, few, many or a class of expanded clone.

d_call: .
clone_size: .
cdr3_length: 14
j_call: TRBJ1-1
v_call: TRBV20-1
cdr3_nt: TGCAGTGCTAGGGTGGGGGCTAAAGGGACTGAAGCTTTCTTT
cdr3_aa: CSARVGAKGTEAFF

d_call: .
clone_size: many
cdr3_length: 15
j_call: TRBJ2-5
v_call: TRBV7-2
cdr3_nt: TGTGCCAGCAGCTTAGCGCTTAGTAAGGGTGAGACCCAGTACTTC
cdr3_aa: CASSLALSKGETQYF

d_call: .
clone_size: few
cdr3_length: 14
j_call: TRBJ1-6
v_call: TRBV10-2
cdr3_nt: TGCGCCAGCAGAGGGGGGGGCGACGGGTCACCCCTCCACTTT
cdr3_aa: CASRGGGDGSPLHF

d_call: TRBD1
clone_size: few
cdr3_length: 15
j_call: TRBJ1-6
v_call: TRBV20-1
cdr3_nt: TGCAGTGCTAGTTATGAGACAGGGGTCAATTCACCCCTCCACTTT
cdr3_aa: CSASYETGVNSPLHF

d_call: .
clone_size: .
cdr3_length: 9
j_call: TRBJ1-1
v_call: TRBV29-1
cdr3_nt: TGCAGCGTTGACACTGAAGCTTTCTTT
cdr3_aa: CSVDTEAFF

d_call: TRBD1
clone_size: .
cdr3_length: 15
j_call: TRBJ2-7
v_call: TRBV11-2
cdr3_nt: TGTGCCAGCAGCCCCCAGGGGGTCCTCCCCTACGAGCAGTACTTC
cdr3_aa: CASSPQGVLPYEQYF

d_call: .
clone_size: many
cdr3_length: 14
j_call: TRBJ2-3
v_call: TRBV20-1
cdr3_nt: TGCAGTGCTAGAGAACTTGAGGGCACAGATACGCAGTATTTT
cdr3_aa: CSARELEGTDTQYF

d_call: TRBD2
clone_size: few
cdr3_length: 19
j_call: TRBJ2-1
v_call: TRBV5-1
cdr3_nt: TGCGCCAGCAGCTCGAACTACACAAGACTAGCGGGCCTGCTAGGGGAGCAGTTCTTC
cdr3_aa: CASSSNYTRLAGLLGEQFF

d_call: .
clone_size: many
cdr3_length: 16
j_call: TRBJ2-1
v_call: TRBV15
cdr3_nt: TGTGCCACCAGTGGGGTTCTACTTAGCTCCTACAATGAGCAGTTCTTC
cdr3_aa: CATSGVLLSSYNEQFF

d_call: .
clone_size: few
cdr3_length: 15
j_call: TRBJ2-1
v_call: TRBV7-2
cdr3_nt: TGTGCCAGCAGCCCGACTAGGATGTCCTACAATGAGCAGTTCTTC
cdr3_aa: CASSPTRMSYNEQFF

d_call: TRBD1
clone_size: many
cdr3_length: 13
j_call: TRBJ2-1
v_call: TRBV29-1
cdr3_nt: TGCAGCGTGGGACAGGGGAGGAGGAATGAGCAGTTCTTC
cdr3_aa: CSVGQGRRNEQFF

d_call: .
clone_size: .
cdr3_length: 17
j_call: TRBJ1-5
v_call: TRBV3-1
cdr3_nt: TGTGCCAGCAGCCAAGCCCTGGGAGGAGGCGGCAATCAGCCCCAGCATTTT
cdr3_aa: CASSQALGGGGNQPQHF

d_call: .
clone_size: .
cdr3_length: 15
j_call: TRBJ2-1
v_call: TRBV5-4
cdr3_nt: TGTGCCAGCAGCTTCGGGCGGGGTACCTCCTACGAGCAGTTCTTC
cdr3_aa: CASSFGRGTSYEQFF

d_call: TRBD1
clone_size: .
cdr3_length: 15
j_call: TRBJ2-7
v_call: TRBV2
cdr3_nt: TGTGCCAGCAGGGCCGGGACAGGCTCAACCTACGAGCAGTACTTC
cdr3_aa: CASRAGTGSTYEQYF

d_call: TRBD2
clone_size: many
cdr3_length: 17
j_call: TRBJ2-6
v_call: TRBV6-5
cdr3_nt: TGTGCCAGCAGTTTGGGAGGGCATGTACTTGGGGCCAACGTCCTGACTTTC
cdr3_aa: CASSLGGHVLGANVLTF

d_call: .
clone_size: .
cdr3_length: 14
j_call: TRBJ1-6
v_call: TRBV18
cdr3_nt: TGTGCCAGCTCACCCGCGGACTATAATTCACCCCTCCACTTT
cdr3_aa: CASSPADYNSPLHF

d_call: TRBD2
clone_size: many
cdr3_length: 12
j_call: TRBJ2-1
v_call: TRBV29-1
cdr3_nt: TGCAGCGTTGATGTTAGCGGGAGGCTCAGATTCTTC
cdr3_aa: CSVDVSGRLRFF

d_call: .
clone_size: .
cdr3_length: 15
j_call: TRBJ1-1
v_call: TRBV3-1
cdr3_nt: TGTGCCAGCAGCCAAGAGCGCAGGGCGGGTTGGGGAGCTTTCTTT
cdr3_aa: CASSQERRAGWGAFF

d_call: TRBD2
clone_size: few
cdr3_length: 18
j_call: TRBJ2-1
v_call: TRBV20-1
cdr3_nt: TGCAGTGCTAGAGGAACACCCTCGAGCGGGAGGGAATACAATGAGCAGTTCTTC
cdr3_aa: CSARGTPSSGREYNEQFF

d_call: .
clone_size: .
cdr3_length: 15
j_call: TRBJ2-7
v_call: TRBV6-5
cdr3_nt: TGTGCCAGCCGTTACGGGCGCGGGTTAAAATACGAGCAGTACTTC
cdr3_aa: CASRYGRGLKYEQYF

d_call: TRBD2
clone_size: many
cdr3_length: 16
j_call: TRBJ2-3
v_call: TRBV7-2
cdr3_nt: TGTGCCAGCAGCTTATTTGGGGGAGGGCCCACGGATACGCAGTATTTT
cdr3_aa: CASSLFGGGPTDTQYF

d_call: .
clone_size: few
cdr3_length: 15
j_call: TRBJ2-2
v_call: TRBV11-2
cdr3_nt: TGTGCCAGCAGCTTAGAGACTGTCGGCACCGGGGAGCTGTTTTTT
cdr3_aa: CASSLETVGTGELFF

d_call: .
clone_size: many
cdr3_length: 13
j_call: TRBJ1-2
v_call: TRBV14
cdr3_nt: TGTGCCAGCAGCCTCTCGGCCGGGGACGGCTACACCTTC
cdr3_aa: CASSLSAGDGYTF

d_call: TRBD2
clone_size: many
cdr3_length: 20
j_call: TRBJ2-7
v_call: TRBV7-8
cdr3_nt: TGTGCCAGCAGCTTGATTGATAGAGGACTAGCGGGAGGTACGTCCTACGAGCAGTACTTC
cdr3_aa: CASSLIDRGLAGGTSYEQYF

d_call: TRBD2
clone_size: .
cdr3_length: 14
j_call: TRBJ2-7
v_call: TRBV20-1
cdr3_nt: TGCAGTGCCCCTAATAGCGGGAGACCCTACGAGCAGTACTTC
cdr3_aa: CSAPNSGRPYEQYF

d_call: .
clone_size: .
cdr3_length: 15
j_call: TRBJ2-5
v_call: TRBV7-2
cdr3_nt: TGTGCCAGCAGCTTAGGATTTGGCAGTTCAGAGACCCAGTACTTC
cdr3_aa: CASSLGFGSSETQYF

d_call: .
clone_size: .
cdr3_length: 16
j_call: TRBJ2-5
v_call: TRBV4-1
cdr3_nt: TGCGCCAGCAGCGCAAACCCCGGGACACTTCAAGAGACCCAGTACTTC
cdr3_aa: CASSANPGTLQETQYF

d_call: .
clone_size: many
cdr3_length: 16
j_call: TRBJ2-3
v_call: TRBV9
cdr3_nt: TGTGCCAGCAGCGTAGAAACAGGGCTTACTACAGATACGCAGTATTTT
cdr3_aa: CASSVETGLTTDTQYF

d_call: .
clone_size: .
cdr3_length: 19
j_call: TRBJ1-6
v_call: TRBV27
cdr3_nt: TGTGCCAGCAGTTTCCGAGTAAATCCAGGGGTTATCTCGTACTCACCCCTCCACTTT
cdr3_aa: CASSFRVNPGVISYSPLHF

d_call: .
clone_size: many
cdr3_length: 14
j_call: TRBJ2-1
v_call: TRBV5-1
cdr3_nt: TGCGCCAGCAGCTTGGAGACAGCTTACAATGAGCAGTTCTTC
cdr3_aa: CASSLETAYNEQFF

d_call: .
clone_size: few
cdr3_length: 15
j_call: TRBJ2-1
v_call: TRBV9
cdr3_nt: TGTGCCAGCAGCGTAGCCCAGCGGGCTGACAATGAGCAGTTCTTC
cdr3_aa: CASSVAQRADNEQFF

d_call: TRBD2
clone_size: many
cdr3_length: 12
j_call: TRBJ2-1
v_call: TRBV10-3
cdr3_nt: TGTGCCTCGGGGGGAGAAGACAATGAGCAGTTCTTC
cdr3_aa: CASGGEDNEQFF

d_call: TRBD2
clone_size: few
cdr3_length: 18
j_call: TRBJ2-1
v_call: TRBV20-1
cdr3_nt: TGCAGTGCTCCCCCGGGACTAGCGGGGGGTTCCACGTACAATGAGCAGTTCTTC
cdr3_aa: CSAPPGLAGGSTYNEQFF

d_call: .
clone_size: many
cdr3_length: 14
j_call: TRBJ1-1
v_call: TRBV20-1
cdr3_nt: TGCAGTGCTTCTACCCGGGACCCCTGGGCTGAAGCTTTCTTT
cdr3_aa: CSASTRDPWAEAFF

d_call: .
clone_size: .
cdr3_length: 15
j_call: TRBJ1-2
v_call: TRBV28
cdr3_nt: TGTGCCAGCAGTCCCCATGGGAGGGCGGACTATGGCTACACCTTC
cdr3_aa: CASSPHGRADYGYTF

d_call: .
clone_size: few
cdr3_length: 14
j_call: TRBJ2-1
v_call: TRBV7-8
cdr3_nt: TGTGCCAGCAGCTTTGTCTCTTCCTACAATGAGCAGTTCTTC
cdr3_aa: CASSFVSSYNEQFF

d_call: TRBD2
clone_size: many
cdr3_length: 15
j_call: TRBJ2-2
v_call: TRBV5-6
cdr3_nt: TGTGCCAGCAGCTGGAGCGGGGGAGGCACCGGGGAGCTGTTTTTT
cdr3_aa: CASSWSGGGTGELFF

d_call: .
clone_size: .
cdr3_length: 12
j_call: TRBJ2-7
v_call: TRBV6-2/TRBV6-3
cdr3_nt: TGTGCCAGCACCCGGGATGTTCGTCGGCAGTACTTC
cdr3_aa: CASTRDVRRQYF

d_call: .
clone_size: few
cdr3_length: 11
j_call: TRBJ1-6
v_call: TRBV3-1
cdr3_nt: TGTGCCTTAGGGGGAGATTCACCCCTCCACTTT
cdr3_aa: CALGGDSPLHF

d_call: TRBD2
clone_size: many
cdr3_length: 18
j_call: TRBJ2-1
v_call: TRBV7-2
cdr3_nt: TGTGCCAGCAGCTTAGCGGAGGGACTAGCGGGGAGCTACAATGAGCAGTTCTTC
cdr3_aa: CASSLAEGLAGSYNEQFF

d_call: TRBD2
clone_size: .
cdr3_length: 17
j_call: TRBJ2-3
v_call: TRBV20-1
cdr3_nt: TGCAGTGCTAGACCTCGAACTAGCGGGAGCTTGCCAGATACGCAGTATTTT
cdr3_aa: CSARPRTSGSLPDTQYF

d_call: .
clone_size: few
cdr3_length: 13
j_call: TRBJ1-1
v_call: TRBV5-8
cdr3_nt: TGTGCCAGCAGCTTTCAGATGAACACTGAAGCTTTCTTT
cdr3_aa: CASSFQMNTEAFF

d_call: TRBD1
clone_size: .
cdr3_length: 15
j_call: TRBJ1-1
v_call: TRBV19
cdr3_nt: TGTGCCAGTATCCCAGGACAGGGGTCTAGCGCTGAAGCTTTCTTT
cdr3_aa: CASIPGQGSSAEAFF

d_call: TRBD1
clone_size: many
cdr3_length: 15
j_call: TRBJ2-5
v_call: TRBV20-1
cdr3_nt: TGCAGTGCTAGAGTATTCCGGGACAGGGAAGAGACCCAGTACTTC
cdr3_aa: CSARVFRDREETQYF

d_call: TRBD2
clone_size: .
cdr3_length: 15
j_call: TRBJ2-3
v_call: TRBV20-1
cdr3_nt: TGCAGTGCTGAGCGGGAGAGGGGTAGCACAGATACGCAGTATTTT
cdr3_aa: CSAERERGSTDTQYF

d_call: .
clone_size: many
cdr3_length: 15
j_call: TRBJ1-5
v_call: TRBV2
cdr3_nt: TGTGCCAGCAGTCGAATCGGGACCCAATATCAGCCCCAGCATTTT
cdr3_aa: CASSRIGTQYQPQHF

d_call: TRBD2
clone_size: many
cdr3_length: 18
j_call: TRBJ2-3
v_call: TRBV5-1
cdr3_nt: TGCGCCAGCACCAGGCTAGCGGGAGTTCTGGCGGAGACAGATACGCAGTATTTT
cdr3_aa: CASTRLAGVLAETDTQYF

d_call: TRBD1
clone_size: few
cdr3_length: 14
j_call: TRBJ2-7
v_call: TRBV7-6
cdr3_nt: TGTGCCAGCAGCTTAGCGGACAGGGGGTCCGAGCAGTACTTC
cdr3_aa: CASSLADRGSEQYF

d_call: .
clone_size: many
cdr3_length: 13
j_call: TRBJ2-1
v_call: TRBV29-1
cdr3_nt: TGCAGCGTCCGTGAAGGATTATACAATGAGCAGTTCTTC
cdr3_aa: CSVREGLYNEQFF

d_call: .
clone_size: many
cdr3_length: 16
j_call: TRBJ2-7
v_call: TRBV7-9
cdr3_nt: TGTGCCAGCAGCTCCGACTGGCGGGCGTCCTCCTACGAGCAGTACTTC
cdr3_aa: CASSSDWRASSYEQYF

d_call: .
clone_size: few
cdr3_length: 15
j_call: TRBJ2-6
v_call: TRBV12-3/TRBV12-4
cdr3_nt: TGTGCCAGCAGTTTGCGGGGAGCTGGGGCCAACGTCCTGACTTTC
cdr3_aa: CASSLRGAGANVLTF

d_call: TRBD1
clone_size: few
cdr3_length: 14
j_call: TRBJ2-7
v_call: TRBV6-1
cdr3_nt: TGTGCCAGCAACAGACAGGGGCCCCCCTACGAGCAGTACTTC
cdr3_aa: CASNRQGPPYEQYF

d_call: TRBD2
clone_size: many
cdr3_length: 16
j_call: TRBJ2-3
v_call: TRBV18
cdr3_nt: TGTGCCAGCTCAAAGGCGGGAGGCCCTTACACAGATACGCAGTATTTT
cdr3_aa: CASSKAGGPYTDTQYF

d_call: TRBD2
clone_size: .
cdr3_length: 14
j_call: TRBJ2-1
v_call: TRBV5-1
cdr3_nt: TGCGCCAGCAGGGCTAGCGGGAGTTTAGATGAGCAGTTCTTC
cdr3_aa: CASRASGSLDEQFF

d_call: .
clone_size: few
cdr3_length: 15
j_call: TRBJ2-3
v_call: TRBV9
cdr3_nt: TGTGCCAGCAGCGTAGAAGGTCCTAGCACAGATACGCAGTATTTT
cdr3_aa: CASSVEGPSTDTQYF

d_call: TRBD2
clone_size: .
cdr3_length: 16
j_call: TRBJ2-1
v_call: TRBV29-1
cdr3_nt: TGCAGCGTAAGGCTCCCCCGGAGCGGGGGGAACAATGAGCAGTTCTTC
cdr3_aa: CSVRLPRSGGNNEQFF

d_call: .
clone_size: many
cdr3_length: 13
j_call: TRBJ1-2
v_call: TRBV6-6
cdr3_nt: TGTGCCAGCAGTTCGGACAGTAACTATGGCTACACCTTC
cdr3_aa: CASSSDSNYGYTF

d_call: TRBD1
clone_size: many
cdr3_length: 13
j_call: TRBJ1-2
v_call: TRBV28
cdr3_nt: TGTGCCAGCAGTTTAGGAGACAGGGGTGGCTACACCTTC
cdr3_aa: CASSLGDRGGYTF

d_call: TRBD1
clone_size: many
cdr3_length: 14
j_call: TRBJ2-1
v_call: TRBV7-2
cdr3_nt: TGTGCCAGCAGCTTAGCGAGACAGGGTGTTGAGCAGTTCTTC
cdr3_aa: CASSLARQGVEQFF

d_call: TRBD2
clone_size: many
cdr3_length: 16
j_call: TRBJ2-6
v_call: TRBV7-6
cdr3_nt: TGTGCCAGCAGCTTAGAGGCGGGGGCTGGGGCCAACGTCCTGACTTTC
cdr3_aa: CASSLEAGAGANVLTF